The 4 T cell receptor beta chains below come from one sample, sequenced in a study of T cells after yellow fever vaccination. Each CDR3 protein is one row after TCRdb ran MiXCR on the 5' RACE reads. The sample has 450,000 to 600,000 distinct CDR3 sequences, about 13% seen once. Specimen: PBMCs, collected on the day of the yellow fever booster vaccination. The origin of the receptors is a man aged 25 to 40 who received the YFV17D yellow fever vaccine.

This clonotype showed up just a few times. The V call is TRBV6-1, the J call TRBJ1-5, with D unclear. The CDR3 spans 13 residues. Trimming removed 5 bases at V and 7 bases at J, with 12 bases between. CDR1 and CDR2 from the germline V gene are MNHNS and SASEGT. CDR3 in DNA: TGTGCCAGCAGTCGTAGTTCTGGGCAGCCCCAGCATTTT. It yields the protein CASSRSSGQPQHF.

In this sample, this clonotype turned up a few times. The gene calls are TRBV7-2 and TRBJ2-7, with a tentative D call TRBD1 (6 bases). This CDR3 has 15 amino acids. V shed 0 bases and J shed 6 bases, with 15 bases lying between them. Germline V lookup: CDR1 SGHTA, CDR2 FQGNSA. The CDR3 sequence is CASSLAARGFSEQYF. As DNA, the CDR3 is TGTGCCAGCAGCTTAGCGGCCAGGGGCTTCTCCGAGCAGTACTTC.

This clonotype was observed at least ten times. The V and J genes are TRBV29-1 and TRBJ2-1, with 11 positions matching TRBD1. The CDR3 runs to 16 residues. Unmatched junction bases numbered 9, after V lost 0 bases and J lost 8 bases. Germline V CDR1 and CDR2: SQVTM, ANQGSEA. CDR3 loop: CSVEDLFGTGGYEQFF. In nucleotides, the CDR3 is TGCAGCGTTGAAGATCTTTTTGGGACAGGGGGGTATGAGCAGTTCTTC.

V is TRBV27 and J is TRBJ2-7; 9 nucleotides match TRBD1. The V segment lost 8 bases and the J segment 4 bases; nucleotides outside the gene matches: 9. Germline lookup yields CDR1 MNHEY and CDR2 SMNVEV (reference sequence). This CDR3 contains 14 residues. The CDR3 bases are TGTGCCAGCGCCCTCACAGGGGGCAGGTACGAGCAGTACTTC. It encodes CASALTGGRYEQYF.